The rows below give T cell receptor beta chains drawn from one sample of a study of control samples from healthy donors and cancer patients. TCRdb's table, derived via immunoSEQ multiplex PCR, lists solely in-frame clones and lacks some. Among more than 65,000 clones listed, about 83% were seen once. The sequenced material came from blood. The receptor set was obtained from a man aged 55 to 70 in good health. The CDR3 runs from the conserved cysteine through the conserved F or W. Fields, in order: V gene, clone size, J gene, D gene, CDR3 DNA, CDR3 protein. A D gene is named only where the DNA matches it firmly. Clone sizes are given selectively: once, few, many, or a class where the clone is expanded.

TRBV3-1/TRBV3-2	NA	TRBJ1-3	NA	TGTGCCAGCAGCCAAGTTGCTGGAAACACCATATATTTT	CASSQVAGNTIYF
TRBV5-4	NA	TRBJ2-3	NA	TGTGCCAGCAGCTTGGAAGGAGCCTCGGTGAGGGGGACAGATACGCAGTATTTT	CASSLEGASVRGTDTQYF
TRBV4-1	once	TRBJ2-1	NA	TGCGCCAGCAGCCCCGAAACCGGCCTCTCCTACAATGAGCAGTTCTTC	CASSPETGLSYNEQFF
TRBV6-5	NA	TRBJ2-6	NA	TGTGCCAGCCAGTTATCCGGGGCCAACGTCCTGACTTTC	CASQLSGANVLTF
TRBV19	once	TRBJ2-2	TRBD1	TGTGCCAGTAGTATAGTTTGGACAGGGAACACCGGGGAGCTGTTTTTT	CASSIVWTGNTGELFF
TRBV7-3	NA	TRBJ1-3	NA	TGTGCCAGCAGCTTAGGGCCGAGCTCTGGAAACACCATATATTTT	CASSLGPSSGNTIYF
TRBV7-9	NA	TRBJ2-3	NA	TGTGCCAGCAGCTTACGGGGAAGGGGTGATACGCAGTATTTT	CASSLRGRGDTQYF
TRBV19	NA	TRBJ2-7	NA	TGTGCCAGTAGTACCGACCAACAAGGGGTCACGCCCTACGAGCAGTACTTC	CASSTDQQGVTPYEQYF
TRBV11-1	NA	TRBJ2-1	TRBD2	TGTGCCAGCAGCTTAGTGCGGACTAGCCTTAATGAGCAGTTCTTC	CASSLVRTSLNEQFF
TRBV25-1	NA	TRBJ1-6	NA	TGTGCCAGCAGTGACCAGGGGTCACCCCTCCACTTT	CASSDQGSPLHF
TRBV6-6	NA	TRBJ1-2	NA	TGTGCCAGCAGTTTGACTGATAACTATGGCTACACCTTC	CASSLTDNYGYTF
TRBV6-5	once	TRBJ2-3	TRBD2	TGTGCCAGCAGAGCGGGAGTTTATGGCACAGATACGCAGTATTTT	CASRAGVYGTDTQYF
TRBV10-3	NA	TRBJ1-5	NA	TGTGCCATCAGTGAGGGTAGGGTAGGTGGCAATCAGCCCCAGCATTTT	CAISEGRVGGNQPQHF
TRBV6-5	few	TRBJ1-4	NA	TGTGCCAGCAGTTACACGACAGGCCCTAATGAAAAACTGTTTTTT	CASSYTTGPNEKLFF
TRBV7-9	NA	TRBJ2-1	TRBD2	TGTGCCAGCCGCCGGCGGGAGGGTCGGGGCTCCTACAATGAGCAGTTCTTC	CASRRREGRGSYNEQFF
TRBV28	few	TRBJ2-5	NA	TGTGCCAGCAGTTTATTACCAGGGCAAGAGACCCAGTACTTC	CASSLLPGQETQYF
TRBV7-2	NA	TRBJ2-1	TRBD1	TGTGCCAGCAGTCGTAAGGGGGCCAATGAGCAGTTCTTC	CASSRKGANEQFF
TRBV5-1	few	TRBJ2-2	NA	TGCGCCAGCAGCGCGGATTTCACCGGGGAGCTGTTTTTT	CASSADFTGELFF
TRBV18	NA	TRBJ2-3	NA	TGTGCCAGCTCACCGGCGGATACGCAGTATTTT	CASSPADTQYF
TRBV4-2	NA	TRBJ2-4	TRBD1	TGTGCCAGCAGCCAAGGGGTCCGGGACAGGGAGGACATTCAGTACTTC	CASSQGVRDREDIQYF
TRBV12-3/TRBV12-4	few	TRBJ2-1	NA	TGTGCCAGCAGTTCTCAAGTCCCTAATGAGCAGTTCTTC	CASSSQVPNEQFF
TRBV19	NA	TRBJ2-1	TRBD2	TGTGCCAGTGCCCTAGTAAGTACCGGACTAGCGGATTACAATGAGCAGTTCTTC	CASALVSTGLADYNEQFF
TRBV18	NA	TRBJ1-1	TRBD1	TGTGCCAGCTCACCAGACAGGGGCATGAACACTGAAGCTTTCTTT	CASSPDRGMNTEAFF
TRBV13	NA	TRBJ1-2	TRBD1	TGTGCCAGCAGATTAGACAGGGGTGGCTACACCTTC	CASRLDRGGYTF
TRBV11-2	NA	TRBJ2-2	NA	TGTGCCAGCAGCTTAGTGGGGACCGGGGAGCTGTTTTTT	CASSLVGTGELFF
TRBV11-2	NA	TRBJ2-1	NA	TGTGCCAGCAGCCTAGCCCCAAGCTCCTACAATGAGCAGTTCTTC	CASSLAPSSYNEQFF
TRBV5-1	few	TRBJ2-5	NA	TGCGCCAGCAGCTTGGTATCCCAATCCCAAGAGACCCAGTACTTC	CASSLVSQSQETQYF
TRBV11-3	NA	TRBJ2-1	NA	TGTGCCAGCAGCCGGGGACGCCCGGAGGACAATGAGCAGTTCTTC	CASSRGRPEDNEQFF
TRBV13	few	TRBJ1-5	NA	TGTGCCAGCAGCAAGGACAGAAATCAGCCCCAGCATTTT	CASSKDRNQPQHF
TRBV2	few	TRBJ2-1	NA	TGTGCCAGCAGGCTCGATAGGGGCGGAGGGGGTGAGCAGTTCTTC	CASRLDRGGGGEQFF
TRBV30	NA	TRBJ1-1	NA	TGTGCCTGGAGTGCGGCCCTTGAAGCTTTCTTT	CAWSAALEAFF
TRBV14	NA	TRBJ2-3	NA	TGTGCCAGCAGCCAAGAAGTCGGATGGGATACGCAGTATTTT	CASSQEVGWDTQYF
TRBV18	NA	TRBJ2-3	NA	TGTGCCAGCTCACCAAGGGCTGGCGCAGATACGCAGTATTTT	CASSPRAGADTQYF
TRBV30	NA	TRBJ1-2	NA	TGTGCCTGGAGTGTATCTATTCCGGGCTACACCTTC	CAWSVSIPGYTF
TRBV12-3/TRBV12-4	NA	TRBJ1-1	TRBD1	TGTGCCAGCATGTTGGGTGGACAGGGGGAAGCTTTCTTT	CASMLGGQGEAFF
TRBV7-2	NA	TRBJ2-1	NA	TGTGCCAGCAGCCTAACTAGCTACAATGAGCAGTTCTTC	CASSLTSYNEQFF
TRBV19	NA	TRBJ2-7	NA	TGTGCCAGTAGATCCCCGGCGGCTCCTGGAGACGAGCAGTACTTC	CASRSPAAPGDEQYF
TRBV19	NA	TRBJ1-5	TRBD1	TGTGCCAGTAGGCCTAGGACAGGGTCCCATTATAGCAATCAGCCCCAGCATTTT	CASRPRTGSHYSNQPQHF
TRBV4-1	NA	TRBJ2-1	NA	TGCGCCAGCAGCCAAGGGTTAGCTTTTAGCGATGAGCAGTTCTTC	CASSQGLAFSDEQFF
TRBV21-1	NA	TRBJ1-1	NA	TGTGCCAGCAGCCCCCGGGACCTGAACACTGAAGCTTTCTTT	CASSPRDLNTEAFF
TRBV4-3	NA	TRBJ1-2	NA	TGCGCCAGCAGCCAAGTGGCAGGGGTGGGCTATGGCTACACCTTC	CASSQVAGVGYGYTF
TRBV7-2	few	TRBJ2-2	TRBD2	TGTGCCAGCAGCAAAAACGGGGGGGCAAGCACCGGGGAGCTGTTTTTT	CASSKNGGASTGELFF
TRBV25-1	few	TRBJ1-2	NA	TGTGCCAGCAGTGATTGGGGGCTGTTCTCTGGCTACACCTTC	CASSDWGLFSGYTF
TRBV13	NA	TRBJ2-5	TRBD2	TGTGCCAGCAGCTTAGGCCGAGCGGGAGTGAGCGAGACCCAGTACTTC	CASSLGRAGVSETQYF
TRBV7-9	NA	TRBJ1-2	NA	TGTGCCAGCAGCTTAGACTCCAGGAGAATCTATGGCTACACCTTC	CASSLDSRRIYGYTF
TRBV10-3	NA	TRBJ2-3	TRBD2	TGTGCCATCAGTGGGGTAGCGGGAATAGATACGCAGTATTTT	CAISGVAGIDTQYF
TRBV24-1	few	TRBJ1-5	TRBD1	TGTGCCACCAGTGGTCTGGGGGGATCCAGGACAGGGATTTTTAGCAATCAGCCCCAGCATTTT	CATSGLGGSRTGIFSNQPQHF
TRBV20-1	NA	TRBJ2-4	NA	TGCAGTGCTAGTAGGACAGACGTACCCAAAAACATTCAGTACTTC	CSASRTDVPKNIQYF
TRBV6-1	NA	TRBJ2-7	NA	TGTGCCAGCAGTGAATGGCAGGATGACGAGCAGTACTTC	CASSEWQDDEQYF
TRBV6-5	NA	TRBJ2-2	NA	TGTGCCAGCAGACGACAGGTGAACACCGGGGAGCTGTTTTTT	CASRRQVNTGELFF
TRBV28	NA	TRBJ2-6	NA	TGTGCCAGCACCCAGCATCCCTCTGGGGCCAACGTCCTGACTTTC	CASTQHPSGANVLTF
TRBV29-1	NA	TRBJ1-5	NA	TGCAGCGCCCGAACAGGGAACAATCAGCCCCAGCATTTT	CSARTGNNQPQHF
TRBV18	NA	TRBJ2-4	TRBD1	TGTGCCAGCTCACCACCTACAGGGGGAGGCATTCAGTACTTC	CASSPPTGGGIQYF